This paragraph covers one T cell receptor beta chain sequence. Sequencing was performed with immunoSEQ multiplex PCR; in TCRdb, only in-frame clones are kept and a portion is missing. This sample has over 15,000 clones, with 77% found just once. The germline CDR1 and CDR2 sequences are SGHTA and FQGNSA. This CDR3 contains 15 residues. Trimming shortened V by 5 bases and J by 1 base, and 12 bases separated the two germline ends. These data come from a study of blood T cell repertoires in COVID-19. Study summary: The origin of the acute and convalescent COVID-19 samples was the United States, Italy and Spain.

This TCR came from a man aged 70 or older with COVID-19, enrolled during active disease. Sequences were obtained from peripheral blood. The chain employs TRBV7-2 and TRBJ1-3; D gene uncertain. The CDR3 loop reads CASSLHQVSGNTIYF. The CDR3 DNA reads TGTGCCAGCAGCCTGCATCAGGTTTCTGGAAACACCATATATTTT.